The source of this T cell receptor beta chain is a study of T cell responses to AZD1222 COVID-19 vaccine. The germline V gene has CDR1 MDHEN and CDR2 SYDVKM. This CDR3 is built from 13 residues. Trimming pared 5 bases from V and 2 bases from J, leaving 10 bases between. The study, taken as a whole, reports: Vaccination with two AZD1222 doses was followed by a rise in Spike-specific TCR breadth and depth. Reportedly, nearly half the spike-specific TCRs target unmutated variant regions.

Libraries were prepared by immunoSEQ multiplex PCR; TCRdb keeps only in-frame clonotypes and omits some of them. This table has tens of thousands of clones, nearly 90% appearing once. In this sample, this clone turned up a few times. What it recognizes is unknown. Sequenced material: peripheral blood, taken on day 0 of AZD1222 vaccination. This TCR was sampled from an adult in good health. The chain joins TRBV28 to TRBJ2-7; D not resolved. The CDR3 DNA sequence: TGTGCCAGCAGTCTATCGGGCCCCTACGAGCAGTACTTC. It is translated as CASSLSGPYEQYF.